The 5 T cell receptor beta chains presented below share a single source sample, sequenced in a study of neurological immune-mediated disorders (dated by TCRdb to between 2018 and 2021). Reading the label with the study, this specimen's time point is: longitudinal time-point 2. Receptor libraries were prepared by 5' RACE. The run used an Illumina HiSeq 2500. The public reads were run again by TCRdb, first through fastp at Q25 and then through MiXCR, and only productive beta chains were kept. When rows share a CDR3 protein, they turn into one entry using the most common DNA and genes. The sample data list roughly 45,000 distinct CDR3 sequences, and over 10% of these were observed just once. The ten largest clones take up 4.5% to 5.5% of the sample. The sequencing sample was made of PBMCs. The source of these receptors is a male donor with HTLV-1-associated myelopathy (HAM/TSP).

The chain carries TRBV27 and TRBJ2-7; TRBD2 agrees at 8 bases. The CDR3 contains 16 residues. J was trimmed by 3 bases and V by 0 bases; bases with no gene match: 7. Germline V gene sequence: CDR1 MNHEY, CDR2 SMNVEV (reference sequence). CDR3 in amino acids: CASSLSSGGTIYEQYF. CDR3 bases: TGTGCCAGCAGTTTATCCAGCGGGGGCACAATCTACGAGCAGTACTTC.

A note on this clonotype: Germline and junction disagree at one end, which may indicate a read error. The chain has TRBV20-1 and TRBJ2-2; 9 nucleotides align to TRBD2. The length of the CDR3 is 16 residues. Germline V gene data show CDR1 as DFQATT and CDR2 as SNEGSKA (reference sequence). As DNA, the CDR3 is TGCGGTGCTAGCGGGCTGGCGGGGGGGCGCACCGGGGAGCTGTTTTTT. Protein product: CGASGLAGGRTGELFF.

This clonotype came up many times. The gene calls are TRBV27 and TRBJ2-2; D might be TRBD2 (7 bases). Trimming removed 3 bases from V and 0 bases from J, with 8 bases in between. Germline V gives CDR1 MNHEY, CDR2 SMNVEV (reference sequence). This CDR3 spans 15 amino acids. The CDR3 nucleotides are TGTGCCAGCAGTTTGCGGGGGCCGAACACCGGGGAGCTGTTTTTT. Protein product: CASSLRGPNTGELFF.

This clonotype occurred many times. The chain employs TRBV2 and TRBJ2-3; 15 bases align to TRBD2. The CDR3 sequence is 15 residues long. The ends lost 8 bases at V and 5 bases at J; junction bases unmatched: 5. The germline CDR1 and CDR2 sequences are SNHLY and FYNNEI. CDR3 in amino acids: CASGGLAGGGDTQYF. The CDR3 bases are TGTGCCAGCGGGGGACTAGCGGGGGGAGGAGATACGCAGTATTTT.

There are many counts of this clonotype. The chain couples TRBV7-9 to TRBJ2-5, with D perhaps TRBD1 (5 bases). Trimming removed 5 bases from V and 1 base from J, with 11 bases in between. Looked up from germline, CDR1 is SEHNR and CDR2 is FQNEAQ (reference sequence). The CDR3 has 14 residues. The CDR3 coding sequence is TGTGCCAGCAGCCCCCGACAGCCCCAAGAGACCCAGTACTTC. This sequence encodes CASSPRQPQETQYF.